This TCR beta chain came from a study of T cell responses to AZD1222 COVID-19 vaccine. The protocol was immunoSEQ multiplex PCR, while the TCRdb copy is restricted to in-frame clones and leaves out a portion. The sample yields 150,000 or so clones, roughly 90% seen once. For this clone: No antigen is known for it.

V dropped 1 base and J dropped 3 bases, with 10 bases sitting between them. Germline CDR1 MNHEY, CDR2 SVGAGI. The CDR3 has 15 amino acids. Regarding the study as a whole: The study found Spike-specific TCR breadth and depth rose after two AZD1222 doses.

V gene TRBV6-5 combines with J gene TRBJ1-3; D perhaps matches TRBD1 (5 bases). The sample in question was peripheral blood, obtained 28 days after the second AZD1222 dose. The receptor comes from an adult who received the AZD1222 COVID-19 vaccine. CDR3 protein: CASSYFQGGGNTIYF. The DNA for the CDR3 is TGTGCCAGCAGTTACTTCCAGGGCGGTGGAAACACCATATATTTT.